The next 5 T cell receptor beta chains were all read from a single sample in a study of T cells after yellow fever vaccination. TCRdb analysed the 5' RACE reads with MiXCR anew, one entry per CDR3 protein. In the table there are some 550,000 distinct CDR3 sequences, 15% to 20% of which are singletons. The sequenced sample was PBMCs, obtained 15 days after the yellow fever booster vaccination. The receptor source for this set is a man aged 25 to 40 who received the YFV17D yellow fever vaccine.

In this sample, this clonotype turned up a few times. The chain links TRBV10-3 to TRBJ2-1; TRBD2 matches 7 bases. Germline CDR1 reads ENHRY; CDR2 reads SYGVKD. V trimming: 8 bases; J trimming: 2 bases; junction bases outside the gene matches: 0. The CDR3 has 12 residues. The CDR3 protein is CAIGTTYNEQFF. The CDR3 coding sequence is TGTGCCATCGGGACTACCTACAATGAGCAGTTCTTC.

The V and J genes are TRBV9 and TRBJ1-5; D may be TRBD1 (6 bases). Germline loops: CDR1 SGDLS, CDR2 YYNGEE. V lost 2 bases and J 5 bases, leaving 14 bases between the germline ends. This CDR3 region has 15 residues. The CDR3 spells CASSVGAGDHQPQHF. In nucleotides, the CDR3 is TGTGCCAGCAGCGTGGGGGCGGGAGACCATCAGCCCCAGCATTTT.

This clonotype came up a few times. The chain combines TRBV5-6 with TRBJ1-2, with TRBD1 matching over 10 bases. Germline trimming cut 4 bases from V and 7 bases from J; bases unmatched to any gene: 7. This CDR3 region has 14 residues. Germline values: CDR1 SGHDT, CDR2 YYEEEE. The CDR3: CASSTQTGGVGYTF. The DNA for the CDR3 is TGTGCCAGCAGCACCCAGACAGGGGGCGTTGGCTACACCTTC.

In this sample, this clonotype turned up a few times. The rearrangement uses TRBV7-2 and TRBJ2-3; no reliable D call. The length of the CDR3 is 17 residues. Trimming took off 8 bases at V and 1 base at J, with 22 bases between the two ends. Germline loops: CDR1 SGHTA, CDR2 FQGNSA. As DNA, the CDR3 is TGTGCCAGCTCCTATAGGCTCAGAGGTGGAGGCACAGATACGCAGTATTTT. Residues: CASSYRLRGGGTDTQYF. Together with reference TRBV7-2 and TRBJ2-3, the CDR3 gives the full variable domain: GAGVSQSPSNKVTEKGKDVELRCDPISGHTALYWYRQSLGQGLEFLIYFQGNSAPDKSGLPSDRFSAERTGGSVSTLTIQRTQQEDSAVYLCASSYRLRGGGTDTQYFGPGTRLTVL.

This clonotype has only a few counts. V gene TRBV7-9 combines with J gene TRBJ2-7; D is undetermined. The V gene's germline CDR1 is SEHNR and CDR2 FQNEAQ (reference sequence). The V and J ends lost 1 base and 8 bases respectively, with 9 bases between them. The CDR3 consists of 12 residues. CDR3 DNA: TGTGCCAGCAGCTTAGGGATGGGGAAGCAGTACTTC. Residues: CASSLGMGKQYF.